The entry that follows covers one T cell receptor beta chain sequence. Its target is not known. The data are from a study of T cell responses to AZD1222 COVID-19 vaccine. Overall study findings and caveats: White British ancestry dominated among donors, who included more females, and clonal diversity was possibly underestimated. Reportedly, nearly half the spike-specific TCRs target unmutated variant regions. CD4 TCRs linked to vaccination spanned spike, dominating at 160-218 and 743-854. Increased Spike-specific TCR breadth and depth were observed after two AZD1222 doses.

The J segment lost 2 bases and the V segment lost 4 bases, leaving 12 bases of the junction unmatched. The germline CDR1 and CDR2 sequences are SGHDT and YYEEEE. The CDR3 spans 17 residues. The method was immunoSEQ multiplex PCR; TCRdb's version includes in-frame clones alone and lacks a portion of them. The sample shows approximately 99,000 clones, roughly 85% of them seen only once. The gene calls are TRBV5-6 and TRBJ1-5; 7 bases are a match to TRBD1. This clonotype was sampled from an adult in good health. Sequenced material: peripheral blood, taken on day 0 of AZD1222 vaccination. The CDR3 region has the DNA TGTGCCAGCAGCAGTTACCCAGCTCAGGGGGGCAATCAGCCCCAGCATTTT. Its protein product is CASSSYPAQGGNQPQHF.